The T cell receptor beta chain under discussion was sequenced for a study of blood T cell repertoires in COVID-19. The wider study: The cDNA or gDNA used as material had been derived from T cells, B-cell-depleted T cells, or PBMCs.

Trimming left V 3 bases short and J 3 bases short, with 3 bases between. Per germline, CDR1 GTSNPN and CDR2 SVGIG (reference sequence). CDR3 length: 11 amino acids. The data were produced by immunoSEQ multiplex PCR, yet TCRdb's version contains in-frame clones alone and is incomplete. The sample holds 280,000 or so clones, 90% seen once. The clonotype comes from a woman aged 18-29 years with acute COVID-19. The chain employs TRBV30 and TRBJ2-1, with D uncertain. The sequencing input was PBMCs or T cells enriched from blood (not recorded which). The CDR3 is CAWSFYNEQFF. In DNA, the CDR3 is TGTGCCTGGAGCTTCTACAATGAGCAGTTCTTC.